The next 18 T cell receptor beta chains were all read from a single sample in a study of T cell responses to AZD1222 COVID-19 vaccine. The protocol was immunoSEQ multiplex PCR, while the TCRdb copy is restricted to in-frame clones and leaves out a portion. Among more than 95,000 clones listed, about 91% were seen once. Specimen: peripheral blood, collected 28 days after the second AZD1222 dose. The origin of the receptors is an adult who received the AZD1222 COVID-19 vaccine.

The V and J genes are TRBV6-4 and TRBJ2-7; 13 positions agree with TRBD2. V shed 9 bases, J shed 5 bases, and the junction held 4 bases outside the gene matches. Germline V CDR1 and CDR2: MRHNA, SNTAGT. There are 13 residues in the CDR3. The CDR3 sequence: CARKGLAGNEQYF. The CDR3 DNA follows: TGTGCCAGGAAGGGACTAGCGGGAAACGAGCAGTACTTC.

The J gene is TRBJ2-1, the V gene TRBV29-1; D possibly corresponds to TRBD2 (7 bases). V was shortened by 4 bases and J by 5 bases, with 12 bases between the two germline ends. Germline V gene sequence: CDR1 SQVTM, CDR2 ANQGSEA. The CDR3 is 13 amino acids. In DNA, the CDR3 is TGCAGCGTTGGAGGGGGGGAGCACAATGAGCAGTTCTTC. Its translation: CSVGGGEHNEQFF.

CDR3: CASTPRRAQYF. The DNA for the CDR3 is TGTGCCAGCACCCCAAGGAGAGCGCAGTATTTT. This chain joins TRBV27 and TRBJ2-3; D remains ambiguous. The CDR3 is 11 residues long. Per the germline V gene, CDR1 is MNHEY and CDR2 is SMNVEV (reference sequence). Trimming left V 7 bases short and J 10 bases short, with 12 bases between.

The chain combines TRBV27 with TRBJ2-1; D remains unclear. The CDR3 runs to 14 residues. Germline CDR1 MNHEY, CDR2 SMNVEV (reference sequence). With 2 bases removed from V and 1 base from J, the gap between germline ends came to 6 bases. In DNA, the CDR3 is TGTGCCAGCAGTTTAAAAGGTTCCTACAATGAGCAGTTCTTC. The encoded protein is CASSLKGSYNEQFF.

CDR3 sequence (DNA): TGTGCCAGCAGCTTGGCAGTCAGAATGAACACTGAAGCTTTCTTT. The encoded protein is CASSLAVRMNTEAFF. This chain uses TRBV5-5 with TRBJ1-1; D is uncertain. V was cut by 0 bases and J by 0 bases, with 9 bases left in between. The CDR3 extends over 15 amino acids. CDR1 is SGHKS, CDR2 YYEKEE, per germline (reference sequence). Drawing the rest from reference TRBV5-5 and TRBJ1-1, the complete variable domain is DAGVTQSPTHLIKTRGQQVTLRCSPISGHKSVSWYQQVLGQGPQFIFQYYEKEERGRGNFPDRFSARQFPNYSSELNVNALLLGDSALYLCASSLAVRMNTEAFFGQGTRLTVV.

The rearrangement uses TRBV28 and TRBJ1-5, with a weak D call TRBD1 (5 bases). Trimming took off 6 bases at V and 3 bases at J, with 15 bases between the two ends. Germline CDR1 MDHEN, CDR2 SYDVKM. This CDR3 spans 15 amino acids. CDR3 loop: CASSWQGSYNQPQHF. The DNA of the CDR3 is TGTGCCAGCAGCTGGCAGGGATCTTACAATCAGCCCCAGCATTTT.

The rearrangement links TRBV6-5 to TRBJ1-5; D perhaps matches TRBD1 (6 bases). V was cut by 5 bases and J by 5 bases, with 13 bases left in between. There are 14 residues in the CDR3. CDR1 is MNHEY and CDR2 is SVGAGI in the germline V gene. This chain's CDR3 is CASSTTGTYQPQHF. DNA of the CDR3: TGTGCCAGCAGTACTACAGGGACCTATCAGCCCCAGCATTTT.

This CDR3 is CASSTLSPPEAFF. The CDR3 DNA follows: TGTGCCAGCAGTACCTTAAGCCCCCCTGAAGCTTTCTTT. The chain combines TRBV28 with TRBJ1-1; unclear D gene. The CDR3 length is 13 residues. V was shortened by 5 bases and J by 6 bases, with 13 bases between the two germline ends. CDR1 is MDHEN, CDR2 SYDVKM, per germline.

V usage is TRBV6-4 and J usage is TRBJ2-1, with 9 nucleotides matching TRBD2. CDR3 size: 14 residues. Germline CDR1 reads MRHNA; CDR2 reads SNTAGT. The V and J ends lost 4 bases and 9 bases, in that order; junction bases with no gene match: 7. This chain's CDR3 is CASSVVGGRGEQFF. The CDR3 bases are TGTGCCAGCAGTGTAGTTGGCGGGAGGGGTGAGCAGTTCTTC.

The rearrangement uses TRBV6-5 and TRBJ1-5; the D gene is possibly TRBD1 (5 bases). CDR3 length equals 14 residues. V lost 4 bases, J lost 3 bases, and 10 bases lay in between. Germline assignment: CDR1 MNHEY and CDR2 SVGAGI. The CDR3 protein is CASSWGRSNQPQHF. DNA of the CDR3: TGTGCCAGCAGTTGGGGACGGTCCAATCAGCCCCAGCATTTT.

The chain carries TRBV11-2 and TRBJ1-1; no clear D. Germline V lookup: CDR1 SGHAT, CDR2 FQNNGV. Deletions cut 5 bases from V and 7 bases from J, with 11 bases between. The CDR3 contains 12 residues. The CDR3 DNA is TGTGCCAGCAGCCCACAAGGAATTGAAGCTTTCTTT. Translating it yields CASSPQGIEAFF.

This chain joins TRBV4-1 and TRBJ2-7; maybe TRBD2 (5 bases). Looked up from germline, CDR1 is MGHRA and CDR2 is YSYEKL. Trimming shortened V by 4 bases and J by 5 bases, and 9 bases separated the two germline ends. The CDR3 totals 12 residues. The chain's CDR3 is CASSRPGDEQYF. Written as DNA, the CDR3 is TGCGCCAGCAGCCGTCCCGGGGACGAGCAGTACTTC.

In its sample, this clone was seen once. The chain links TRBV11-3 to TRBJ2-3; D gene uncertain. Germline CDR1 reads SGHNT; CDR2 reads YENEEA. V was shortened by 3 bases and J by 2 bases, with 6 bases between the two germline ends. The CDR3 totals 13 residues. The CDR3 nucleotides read TGTGCCAGCAGCTTGACGTACACAGATACGCAGTATTTT. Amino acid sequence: CASSLTYTDTQYF.

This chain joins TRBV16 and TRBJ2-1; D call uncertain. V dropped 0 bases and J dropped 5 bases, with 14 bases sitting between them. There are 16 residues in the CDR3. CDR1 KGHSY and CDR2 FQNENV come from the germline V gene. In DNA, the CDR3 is TGTGCCAGCAGCCAATCGAGTGATAGCTACCACAATGAGCAGTTCTTC. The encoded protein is CASSQSSDSYHNEQFF.

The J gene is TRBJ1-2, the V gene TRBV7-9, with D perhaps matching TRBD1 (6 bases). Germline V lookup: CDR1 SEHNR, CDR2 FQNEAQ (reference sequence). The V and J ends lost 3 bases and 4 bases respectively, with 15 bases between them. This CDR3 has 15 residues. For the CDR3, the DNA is TGTGCCAGCAGCTTTGTGGTTAGGGGGGGCTATGGCTACACCTTC. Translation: CASSFVVRGGYGYTF. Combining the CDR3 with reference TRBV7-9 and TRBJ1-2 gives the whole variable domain DTGVSQNPRHKITKRGQNVTFRCDPISEHNRLYWYRQTLGQGPEFLTYFQNEAQLEKSRLLSDRFSAERPKGSFSTLEIQRTEQGDSAMYLCASSFVVRGGYGYTFGSGTRLTVV.

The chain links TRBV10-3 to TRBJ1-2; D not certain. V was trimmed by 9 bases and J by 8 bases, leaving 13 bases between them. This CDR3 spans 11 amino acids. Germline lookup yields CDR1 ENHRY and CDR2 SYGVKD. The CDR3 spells CAIPDEKGYTF. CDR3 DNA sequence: TGTGCCATACCCGACGAGAAGGGCTACACCTTC.

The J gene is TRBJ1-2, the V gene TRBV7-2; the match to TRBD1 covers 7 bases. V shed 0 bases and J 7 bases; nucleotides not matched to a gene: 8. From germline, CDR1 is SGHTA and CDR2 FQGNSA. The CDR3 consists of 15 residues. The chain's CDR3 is CASSLAGTVFGGYTF. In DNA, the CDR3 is TGTGCCAGCAGCTTAGCAGGGACAGTTTTTGGTGGCTACACCTTC.

The DNA for the CDR3 is TGCGCCAGCAGCTTATTGCAGGGGGAGACTGAAGCTTTCTTT. Amino acids: CASSLLQGETEAFF. The chain recombines TRBV5-1 with TRBJ1-1; 7 nucleotides match TRBD1. V lost 2 bases, J lost 5 bases, and 6 bases stayed unmatched. This CDR3 is 14 amino acids long. Germline assignment: CDR1 SGHRS and CDR2 YFSETQ.